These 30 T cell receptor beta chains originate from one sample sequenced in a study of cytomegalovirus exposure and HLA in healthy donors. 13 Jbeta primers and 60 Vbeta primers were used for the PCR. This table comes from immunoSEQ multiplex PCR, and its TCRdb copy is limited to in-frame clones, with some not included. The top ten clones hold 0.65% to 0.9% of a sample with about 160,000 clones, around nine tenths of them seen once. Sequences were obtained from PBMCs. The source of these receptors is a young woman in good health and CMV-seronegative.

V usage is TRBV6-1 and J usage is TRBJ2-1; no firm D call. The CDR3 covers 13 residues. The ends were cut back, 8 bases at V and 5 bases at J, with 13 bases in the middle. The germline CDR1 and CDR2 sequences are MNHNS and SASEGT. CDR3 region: CASSPWQHNEQFF. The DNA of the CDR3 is TGTGCCAGCTCTCCCTGGCAACACAATGAGCAGTTCTTC.

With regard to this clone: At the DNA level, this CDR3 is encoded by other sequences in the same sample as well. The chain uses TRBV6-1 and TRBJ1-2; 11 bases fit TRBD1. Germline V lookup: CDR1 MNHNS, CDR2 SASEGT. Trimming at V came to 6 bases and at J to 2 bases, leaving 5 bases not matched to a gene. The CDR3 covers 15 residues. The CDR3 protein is CASRGQGAGNYGYTF. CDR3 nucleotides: TGTGCCAGCAGAGGACAGGGGGCGGGGAACTATGGCTACACCTTC.

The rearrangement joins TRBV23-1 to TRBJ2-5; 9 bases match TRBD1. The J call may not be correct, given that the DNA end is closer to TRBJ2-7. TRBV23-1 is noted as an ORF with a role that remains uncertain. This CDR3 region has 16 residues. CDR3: CASSQLVGTGSYEQYF. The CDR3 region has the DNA TGCGCCAGCAGTCAATTGGTCGGGACAGGGTCCTACGAGCAGTACTTC.

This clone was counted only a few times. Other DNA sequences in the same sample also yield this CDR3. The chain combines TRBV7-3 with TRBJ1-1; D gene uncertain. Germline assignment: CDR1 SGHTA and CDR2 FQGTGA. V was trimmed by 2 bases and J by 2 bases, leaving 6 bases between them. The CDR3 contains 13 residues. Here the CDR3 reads CASSLGRNTEAFF. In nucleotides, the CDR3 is TGTGCCAGCAGCTTAGGGAGAAACACTGAAGCTTTCTTT.

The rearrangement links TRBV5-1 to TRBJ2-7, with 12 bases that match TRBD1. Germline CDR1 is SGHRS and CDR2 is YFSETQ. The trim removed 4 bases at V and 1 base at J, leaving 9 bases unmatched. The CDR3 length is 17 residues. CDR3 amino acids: CASSLGQGAVRSYEQYF. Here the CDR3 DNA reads TGCGCCAGCAGCCTGGGACAGGGGGCGGTTAGGTCCTACGAGCAGTACTTC.

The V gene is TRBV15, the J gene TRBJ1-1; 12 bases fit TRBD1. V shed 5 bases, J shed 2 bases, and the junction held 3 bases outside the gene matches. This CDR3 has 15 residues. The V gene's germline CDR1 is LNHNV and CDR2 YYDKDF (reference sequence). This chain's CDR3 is CATSDGTGGNTEAFF. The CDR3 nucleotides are TGTGCCACCAGCGATGGGACAGGGGGCAACACTGAAGCTTTCTTT.

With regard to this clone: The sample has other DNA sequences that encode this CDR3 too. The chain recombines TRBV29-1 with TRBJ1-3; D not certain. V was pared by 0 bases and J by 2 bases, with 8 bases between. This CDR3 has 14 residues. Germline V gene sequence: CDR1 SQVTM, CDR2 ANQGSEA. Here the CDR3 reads CSVEEGGTGNTIYF. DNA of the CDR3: TGCAGCGTTGAAGAGGGAGGGACTGGAAACACCATATATTTT.

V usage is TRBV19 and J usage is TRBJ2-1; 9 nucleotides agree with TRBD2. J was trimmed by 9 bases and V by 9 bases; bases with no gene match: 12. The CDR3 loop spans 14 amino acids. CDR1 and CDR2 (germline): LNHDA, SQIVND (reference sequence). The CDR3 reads CASNPIAGASEQFF. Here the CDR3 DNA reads TGTGCCAGCAACCCGATAGCGGGAGCATCTGAGCAGTTCTTC.

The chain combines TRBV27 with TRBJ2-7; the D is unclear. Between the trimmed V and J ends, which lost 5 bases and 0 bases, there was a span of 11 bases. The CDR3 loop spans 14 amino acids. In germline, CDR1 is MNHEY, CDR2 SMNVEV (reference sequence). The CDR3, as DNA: TGTGCCAGCAGTCGTGACTCTACCTCCTACGAGCAGTACTTC. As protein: CASSRDSTSYEQYF.

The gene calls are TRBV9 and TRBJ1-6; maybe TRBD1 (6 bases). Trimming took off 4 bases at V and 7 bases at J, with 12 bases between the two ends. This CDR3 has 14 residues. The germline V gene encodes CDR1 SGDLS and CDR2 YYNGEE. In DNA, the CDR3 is TGTGCCAGCAGCCCGCGACAGGAGAATTCACCCCTCCACTTT. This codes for CASSPRQENSPLHF.

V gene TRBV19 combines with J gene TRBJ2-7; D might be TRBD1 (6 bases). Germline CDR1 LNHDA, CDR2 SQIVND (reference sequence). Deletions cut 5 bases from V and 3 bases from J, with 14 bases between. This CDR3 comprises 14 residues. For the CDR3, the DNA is TGTGCCAGTAGTCCGGGACAAACCCGCTACGAGCAGTACTTC. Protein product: CASSPGQTRYEQYF. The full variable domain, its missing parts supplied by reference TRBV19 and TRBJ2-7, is DGGITQSPKYLFRKEGQNVTLSCEQNLNHDAMYWYRQDPGQGLRLIYYSQIVNDFQKGDIAEGYSVSREKKESFPLTVTSAQKNPTAFYLCASSPGQTRYEQYFGPGTRLTVT.

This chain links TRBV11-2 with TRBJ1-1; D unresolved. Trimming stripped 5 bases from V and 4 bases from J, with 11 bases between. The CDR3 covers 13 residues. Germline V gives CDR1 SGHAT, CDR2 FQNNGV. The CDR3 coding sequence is TGTGCCAGCAGCCGTCTTACAACCACTGAAGCTTTCTTT. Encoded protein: CASSRLTTTEAFF. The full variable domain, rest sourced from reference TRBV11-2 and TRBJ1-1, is EAGVAQSPRYKIIEKRQSVAFWCNPISGHATLYWYQQILGQGPKLLIQFQNNGVVDDSQLPKDRFSAERLKGVDSTLKIQPAKLEDSAVYLCASSRLTTTEAFFGQGTRLTVV.

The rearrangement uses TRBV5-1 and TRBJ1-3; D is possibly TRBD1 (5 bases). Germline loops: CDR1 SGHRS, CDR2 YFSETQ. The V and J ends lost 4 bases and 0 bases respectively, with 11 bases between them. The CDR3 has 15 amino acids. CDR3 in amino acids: CASSPRGDSGNTIYF. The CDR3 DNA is TGCGCCAGCAGCCCCCGGGGGGACTCTGGAAACACCATATATTTT.

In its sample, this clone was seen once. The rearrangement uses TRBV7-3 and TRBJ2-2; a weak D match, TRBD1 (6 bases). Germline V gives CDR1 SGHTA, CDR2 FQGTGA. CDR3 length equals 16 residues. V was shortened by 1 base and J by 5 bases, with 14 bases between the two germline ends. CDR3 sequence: CASSLKVARGTGELFF. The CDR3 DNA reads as TGTGCCAGCAGCTTAAAGGTGGCCAGGGGTACCGGGGAGCTGTTTTTT. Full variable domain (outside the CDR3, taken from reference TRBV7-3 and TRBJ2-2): GAGVSQTPSNKVTEKGKYVELRCDPISGHTALYWYRQSLGQGPEFLIYFQGTGAADDSGLPNDRFFAVRPEGSVSTLKIQRTERGDSAVYLCASSLKVARGTGELFFGEGSRLTVL.

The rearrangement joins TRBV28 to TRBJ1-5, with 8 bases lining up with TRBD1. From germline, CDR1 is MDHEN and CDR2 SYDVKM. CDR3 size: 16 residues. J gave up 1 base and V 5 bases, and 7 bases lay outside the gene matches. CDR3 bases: TGTGCCAGCAGTCCTCACAGGGGGGGAAGCAATCAGCCCCAGCATTTT. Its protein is CASSPHRGGSNQPQHF.

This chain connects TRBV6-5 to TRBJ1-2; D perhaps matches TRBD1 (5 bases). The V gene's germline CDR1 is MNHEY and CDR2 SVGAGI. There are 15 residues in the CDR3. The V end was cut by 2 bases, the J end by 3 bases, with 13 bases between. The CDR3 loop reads CASSYGGQLHYGYTF. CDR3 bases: TGTGCCAGCAGTTACGGCGGACAACTACACTATGGCTACACCTTC.

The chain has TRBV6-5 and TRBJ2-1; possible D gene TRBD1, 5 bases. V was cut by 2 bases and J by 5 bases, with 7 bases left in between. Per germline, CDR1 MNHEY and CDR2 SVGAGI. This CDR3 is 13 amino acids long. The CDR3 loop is CASSYDSNNEQFF. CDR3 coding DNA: TGTGCCAGCAGTTACGACAGTAACAATGAGCAGTTCTTC.

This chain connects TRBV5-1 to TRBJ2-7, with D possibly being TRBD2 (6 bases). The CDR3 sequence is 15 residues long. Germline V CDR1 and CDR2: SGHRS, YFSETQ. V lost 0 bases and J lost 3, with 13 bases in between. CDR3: CASSLVPGDLYEQYF. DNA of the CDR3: TGCGCCAGCAGCTTGGTTCCGGGGGACCTCTACGAGCAGTACTTC.

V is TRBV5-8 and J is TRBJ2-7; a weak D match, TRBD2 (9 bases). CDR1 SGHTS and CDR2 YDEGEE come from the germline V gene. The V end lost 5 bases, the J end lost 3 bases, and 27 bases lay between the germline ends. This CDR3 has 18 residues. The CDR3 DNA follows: TGTGCCAGCAGGCTCGGACAGGGCACTAGCGGGCGCTACTACGAGCAGTACTTC. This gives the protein CASRLGQGTSGRYYEQYF.

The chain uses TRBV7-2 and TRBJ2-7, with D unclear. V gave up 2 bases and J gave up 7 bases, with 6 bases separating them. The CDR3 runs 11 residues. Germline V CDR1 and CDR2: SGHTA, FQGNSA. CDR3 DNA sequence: TGTGCCAGCAGCTTAAAAATAGAGCAGTACTTC. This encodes CASSLKIEQYF. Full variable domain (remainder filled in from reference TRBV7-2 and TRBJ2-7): GAGVSQSPSNKVTEKGKDVELRCDPISGHTALYWYRQSLGQGLEFLIYFQGNSAPDKSGLPSDRFSAERTGGSVSTLTIQRTQQEDSAVYLCASSLKIEQYFGPGTRLTVT.

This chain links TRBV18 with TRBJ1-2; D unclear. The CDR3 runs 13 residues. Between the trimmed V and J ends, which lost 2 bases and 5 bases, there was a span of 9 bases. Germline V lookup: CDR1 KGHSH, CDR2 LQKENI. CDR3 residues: CASSPGQIYGYTF. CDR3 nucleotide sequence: TGTGCCAGCTCACCAGGCCAGATTTATGGCTACACCTTC.

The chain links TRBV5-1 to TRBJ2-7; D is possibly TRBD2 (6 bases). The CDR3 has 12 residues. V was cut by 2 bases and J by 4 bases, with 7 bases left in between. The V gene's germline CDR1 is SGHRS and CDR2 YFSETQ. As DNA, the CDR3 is TGCGCCAGCAGCTTCGGGGGTTACGAGCAGTACTTC. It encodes CASSFGGYEQYF. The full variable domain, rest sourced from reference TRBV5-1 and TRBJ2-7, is KAGVTQTPRYLIKTRGQQVTLSCSPISGHRSVSWYQQTPGQGLQFLFEYFSETQRNKGNFPGRFSGRQFSNSRSEMNVSTLELGDSALYLCASSFGGYEQYFGPGTRLTVT.

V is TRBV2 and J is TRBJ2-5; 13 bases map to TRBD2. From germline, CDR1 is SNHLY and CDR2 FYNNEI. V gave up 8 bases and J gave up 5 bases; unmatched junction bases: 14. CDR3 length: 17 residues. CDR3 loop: CASRKLGLAGVGETQYF. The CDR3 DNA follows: TGTGCCAGCCGTAAATTAGGACTAGCGGGAGTCGGGGAGACCCAGTACTTC.

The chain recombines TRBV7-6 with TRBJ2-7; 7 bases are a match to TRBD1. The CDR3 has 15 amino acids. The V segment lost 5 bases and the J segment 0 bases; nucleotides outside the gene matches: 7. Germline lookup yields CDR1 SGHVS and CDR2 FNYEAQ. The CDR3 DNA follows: TGTGCCAGCAGCATGCTACAGGGGCGCTCCTACGAGCAGTACTTC. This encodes CASSMLQGRSYEQYF. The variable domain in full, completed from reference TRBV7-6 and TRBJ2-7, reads GAGVSQSPRYKVTKRGQDVALRCDPISGHVSLYWYRQALGQGPEFLTYFNYEAQQDKSGLPNDRFSAERPEGSISTLTIQRTEQRDSAMYRCASSMLQGRSYEQYFGPGTRLTVT.

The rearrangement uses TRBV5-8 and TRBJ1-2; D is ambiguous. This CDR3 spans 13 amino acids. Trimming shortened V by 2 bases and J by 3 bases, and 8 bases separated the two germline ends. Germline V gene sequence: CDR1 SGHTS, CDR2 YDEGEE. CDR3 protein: CASSFERDYGYTF. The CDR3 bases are TGTGCCAGCAGCTTTGAGCGGGACTATGGCTACACCTTC.

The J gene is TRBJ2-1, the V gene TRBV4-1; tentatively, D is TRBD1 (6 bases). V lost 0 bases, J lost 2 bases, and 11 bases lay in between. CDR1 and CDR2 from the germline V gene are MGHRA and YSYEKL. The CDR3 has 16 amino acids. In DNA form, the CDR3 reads TGCGCCAGCAGCCAAGATGGCCGGACAGCCTACAATGAGCAGTTCTTC. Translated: CASSQDGRTAYNEQFF.

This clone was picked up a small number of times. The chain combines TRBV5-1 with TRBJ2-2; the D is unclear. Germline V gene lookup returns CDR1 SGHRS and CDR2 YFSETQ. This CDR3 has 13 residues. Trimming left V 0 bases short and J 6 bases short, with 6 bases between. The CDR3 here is CASSLGVPGELFF. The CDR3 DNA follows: TGCGCCAGCAGCTTGGGCGTACCCGGGGAGCTGTTTTTT.

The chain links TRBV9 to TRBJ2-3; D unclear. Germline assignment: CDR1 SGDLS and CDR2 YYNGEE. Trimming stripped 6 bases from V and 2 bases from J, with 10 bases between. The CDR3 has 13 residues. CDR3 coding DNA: TGTGCCAGCACCCTATTGCACACAGATACGCAGTATTTT. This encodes CASTLLHTDTQYF. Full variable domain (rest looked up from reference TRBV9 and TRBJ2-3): DSGVTQTPKHLITATGQRVTLRCSPRSGDLSVYWYQQSLDQGLQFLIQYYNGEERAKGNILERFSAQQFPDLHSELNLSSLELGDSALYFCASTLLHTDTQYFGPGTRLTVL.

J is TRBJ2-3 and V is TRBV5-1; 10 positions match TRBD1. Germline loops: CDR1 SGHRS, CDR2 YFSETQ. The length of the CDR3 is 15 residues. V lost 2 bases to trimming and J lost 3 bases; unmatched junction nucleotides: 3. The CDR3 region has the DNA TGCGCCAGCAGCTTCGGGGACAGGGGAACAGATACGCAGTATTTT. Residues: CASSFGDRGTDTQYF. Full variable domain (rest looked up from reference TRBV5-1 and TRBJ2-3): KAGVTQTPRYLIKTRGQQVTLSCSPISGHRSVSWYQQTPGQGLQFLFEYFSETQRNKGNFPGRFSGRQFSNSRSEMNVSTLELGDSALYLCASSFGDRGTDTQYFGPGTRLTVL.

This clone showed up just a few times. For the CDR3, the DNA is TGTGCCAGCAGCCCCACAGGATCTCAGAATCAGCCCCAGCATTTT. Translating gives CASSPTGSQNQPQHF. The chain combines TRBV6-1 with TRBJ1-5, with D possibly TRBD1 on 5 matching bases. CDR1 is MNHNS and CDR2 is SASEGT in the germline V gene. V was clipped by 6 bases and J by 4 bases, with 16 bases between them. The CDR3 sequence is 15 residues long.